This entry lists 32 T cell receptor beta chains sequenced from one sample in a study of blood T cells in healthy people across ages. PCR was performed a second time for roughly 6 to 12 cycles using a sample-barcoded 5' primer and a J-beta primer mix. A single record per CDR3 protein comes from TCRdb applying MiXCR to the 5' RACE reads. The sample yields 650,000 to 800,000 distinct CDR3 sequences, more than 40% seen once. The sequencing sample was made of blood. These receptor sequences come from a man aged 55 to 69 in good health.

The chain employs TRBV6-2 or TRBV6-3 and TRBJ1-1; D is perhaps TRBD1 (6 bases). This CDR3 contains 18 residues. The germline V gene encodes CDR1 MNHEY and CDR2 SVGEGT. V gave up 1 base and J gave up 0 bases, with 18 bases separating them. The CDR3: CASSYFRSTGRMNTEAFF. In nucleotides, the CDR3 is TGTGCCAGCAGTTACTTCCGTTCGACAGGCAGAATGAACACTGAAGCTTTCTTT.

The chain combines TRBV5-1 with TRBJ2-7, with D tentatively TRBD1 or TRBD2 (5 bases each). The DNA end lines up better with TRBJ2-5; the J call may be wrong. This CDR3 region has 16 residues. The germline V gene encodes CDR1 SGHRS and CDR2 YFSETQ. This CDR3 is CASSASGGRGEETQYF. DNA for the CDR3: TGCGCCAGCAGCGCTTCTGGGGGTAGAGGGGAAGAGACCCAGTACTTC.

In its sample, this clonotype was seen a few times. CDR3 in DNA: TGTGCCAGCAGTGACAGACTAGCGGGGAACTACAATGAGCAGTTCTTC. This translates into CASSDRLAGNYNEQFF. The chain links TRBV2 to TRBJ2-1; TRBD2 matches at 11 bases. V shed 3 bases and J 3 bases; nucleotides not matched to a gene: 4. Germline V CDR1 and CDR2: SNHLY, FYNNEI. The CDR3 length is 16 residues.

CDR3 nucleotide sequence: TGTGCCAGCAGTGCCGGGACAGTGGGAACCTACGAGCAGTACTTC. Protein: CASSAGTVGTYEQYF. The chain joins TRBV12-3 or TRBV12-4 to TRBJ2-7, with 7 bases matching TRBD1. The CDR3 contains 15 residues. The trim removed 5 bases at V and 2 bases at J, leaving 9 bases unmatched.

The chain joins TRBV27 to TRBJ2-7; D remains unclear. Trimming left V 5 bases short and J 1 base short, with 12 bases between. The CDR3 length is 14 residues. The V gene's germline CDR1 is MNHEY and CDR2 SMNVEV (reference sequence). The CDR3 reads CASSPLIRSYEQYF. The DNA for the CDR3 is TGTGCCAGCAGTCCCCTTATACGGTCCTACGAGCAGTACTTC.

The chain couples TRBV18 to TRBJ2-1; 14 bases align to TRBD2. The germline CDR1 and CDR2 sequences are KGHSH and LQKENI. With 2 bases clipped from V and 15 bases from J, the junction kept 6 bases outside the gene matches. There are 14 residues in the CDR3. The CDR3 bases are TGTGCCAGCTCACCAGGACTAGCGGGGGGACCAGGGTTCTTC. It is translated as CASSPGLAGGPGFF.

In its sample, this clonotype was seen many times. The V call is TRBV12-3 or TRBV12-4, the J call TRBJ2-5; 7 bases line up with TRBD1. V lost 7 bases and J lost 0; bases outside the gene matches: 8. There are 15 residues in the CDR3. CDR3 sequence (DNA): TGTGCCAGCACCCTCGGGGACAGAGACCAAGAGACCCAGTACTTC. It is translated as CASTLGDRDQETQYF.

The rearrangement uses TRBV28 and TRBJ2-2; 7 positions agree with TRBD1. Trimming cost V 6 bases and J 3 bases; bases outside gene matches: 7. CDR1 and CDR2 (germline): MDHEN, SYDVKM. CDR3 length equals 15 residues. As DNA, the CDR3 is TGTGCCAGCAGGGACACAGGGGTTTACACCGGGGAGCTGTTTTTT. The encoded protein is CASRDTGVYTGELFF.

This clonotype was recorded a few times. The chain employs TRBV7-2 and TRBJ2-7, with D possibly being TRBD2 (7 bases). This CDR3 is 16 amino acids long. From germline, CDR1 is SGHTA and CDR2 FQGNSA. V lost 5 bases to trimming and J lost 2 bases, with 19 bases between them. The CDR3 DNA is TGTGCCAGCAGCCCTACCCGGAGGGGGGGGGCCTACGAGCAGTACTTC. Its protein product is CASSPTRRGGAYEQYF. The entire variable domain, with the rest obtained from reference TRBV7-2 and TRBJ2-7, is as follows: GAGVSQSPSNKVTEKGKDVELRCDPISGHTALYWYRQSLGQGLEFLIYFQGNSAPDKSGLPSDRFSAERTGGSVSTLTIQRTQQEDSAVYLCASSPTRRGGAYEQYFGPGTRLTVT.

This clonotype was seen a handful of times. V usage is TRBV3-1 and J usage is TRBJ2-7; no firm D call. The V and J ends lost 0 bases and 3 bases respectively, with 9 bases between them. This CDR3 comprises 14 residues. Germline-derived CDR1 and CDR2 are LGHDT and YNNKEL (reference sequence). CDR3 nucleotide sequence: TGTGCCAGCAGCCAAGACATTTCTTACTACGAGCAGTACTTC. It yields the protein CASSQDISYYEQYF.

The V call is TRBV28, the J call TRBJ1-2; 9 nucleotides align to TRBD1. Losses at the gene ends were 6 bases for V and 7 bases for J; bases not matched to a gene: 6. Per the germline V gene, CDR1 is MDHEN and CDR2 is SYDVKM. CDR3 length: 13 residues. CDR3 residues: CASRQQGAIGYTF. In nucleotides, the CDR3 is TGTGCCAGCAGGCAACAGGGGGCGATTGGCTACACCTTC.

The V gene is TRBV18, the J gene TRBJ2-7, with 11 positions matching TRBD1. This CDR3 region has 15 residues. Germline V CDR1 and CDR2: KGHSH, LQKENI. Germline trimming cut 2 bases from V and 6 bases from J; bases unmatched to any gene: 6. Here the CDR3 DNA reads TGTGCCAGCTCACCAGACCGGACAGGGGGCTCCGAGCAGTACTTC. It codes for CASSPDRTGGSEQYF.

The V call is TRBV2, the J call TRBJ2-7, with D possibly matching TRBD1 (6 bases). Trimming took 7 bases from V and 2 from J, leaving 15 bases between them. Germline V lookup: CDR1 SNHLY, CDR2 FYNNEI. This CDR3 comprises 14 residues. The CDR3 region has the DNA TGTGCCAGCACTCCACAGACAGGACCCTACGAGCAGTACTTC. Its translation is CASTPQTGPYEQYF.

The chain joins TRBV9 to TRBJ2-1; no reliable D call. Per germline, CDR1 SGDLS and CDR2 YYNGEE. The CDR3 has 14 amino acids. V was shortened by 0 bases and J by 7 bases, with 11 bases between the two germline ends. The CDR3 DNA is TGTGCCAGCAGCGTAGGCGGTAGCCTGAATGAGCAGTTCTTC. This encodes CASSVGGSLNEQFF. The entire variable domain, with the rest obtained from reference TRBV9 and TRBJ2-1, is as follows: DSGVTQTPKHLITATGQRVTLRCSPRSGDLSVYWYQQSLDQGLQFLIQYYNGEERAKGNILERFSAQQFPDLHSELNLSSLELGDSALYFCASSVGGSLNEQFFGPGTRLTVL.

The chain couples TRBV6-5 to TRBJ1-2, with D tentatively TRBD1 (6 bases). The germline V and J ends were trimmed by 6 bases and 3 bases, with 8 bases remaining between them. The CDR3 runs 12 residues. Germline CDR1 and CDR2: MNHEY and SVGAGI. The CDR3, as DNA: TGTGCCAGCAGGAAGGGGGACTATGGCTACACCTTC. Residues: CASRKGDYGYTF.

This clonotype was seen repeatedly, ten times or more. This chain connects TRBV5-1 to TRBJ2-7; 9 positions agree with TRBD1. This CDR3 spans 13 amino acids. Unmatched junction bases numbered 2, after V lost 4 bases and J lost 3 bases. Per the germline V gene, CDR1 is SGHRS and CDR2 is YFSETQ. The CDR3 sequence: CASSRDRVYEQYF. The CDR3 DNA reads as TGCGCCAGCAGCCGGGACAGGGTCTACGAGCAGTACTTC.

In this sample, this clonotype turned up a few times. The gene calls are TRBV28 and TRBJ1-5, with 10 bases identical to TRBD1. J was trimmed by 7 bases and V by 7 bases; bases with no gene match: 4. The CDR3 extends over 13 amino acids. Germline loops: CDR1 MDHEN, CDR2 SYDVKM. The CDR3 nucleotides read TGTGCCAGCACGACAGGGGGCGGGCAGCCCCAGCATTTT. Protein sequence: CASTTGGGQPQHF. Full variable domain (remainder filled in from reference TRBV28 and TRBJ1-5): DVKVTQSSRYLVKRTGEKVFLECVQDMDHENMFWYRQDPGLGLRLIYFSYDVKMKEKGDIPEGYSVSREKKERFSLILESASTNQTSMYLCASTTGGGQPQHFGDGTRLSIL.

V usage is TRBV6-2 or TRBV6-3 and J usage is TRBJ2-2, with D possibly TRBD1 on 5 matching bases. The germline CDR1 and CDR2 sequences are MNHEY and SVGEGT. CDR3 length: 15 amino acids. The V gene lost 7 bases and the J gene lost 0 bases, with 12 bases spanning the gap. This chain's CDR3 is CASKAGWANTGELFF. The CDR3, as DNA: TGTGCCAGCAAGGCAGGGTGGGCGAACACCGGGGAGCTGTTTTTT.

This rearrangement joins TRBV20-1 to TRBJ2-7, with 13 bases fitting TRBD2. The junction had 10 bases not matched to a gene; V was cut back by 3 bases and J by 2 bases. Germline assignment: CDR1 DFQATT and CDR2 SNEGSKA (reference sequence). The CDR3 has 17 amino acids. CDR3 DNA sequence: TGCAGTGCTAGGAGCGGGACTAGCGGGGAAAATGCCTACGAGCAGTACTTC. Protein sequence: CSARSGTSGENAYEQYF.

This clonotype has a handful of counts. The rearrangement uses TRBV20-1 and TRBJ1-5; 9 bases fit TRBD1. This CDR3 contains 14 residues. Unmatched junction bases numbered 1, after V lost 1 base and J lost 3 bases. The germline gives CDR1 DFQATT, CDR2 SNEGSKA (reference sequence). CDR3 DNA sequence: TGCAGTGCTAGAGGGACAGGGGACAATCAGCCCCAGCATTTT. Amino acid sequence: CSARGTGDNQPQHF.

Here the CDR3 reads CASSQTGSPWDEQYF. In DNA form, the CDR3 reads TGTGCCAGCTCCCAAACCGGATCTCCTTGGGACGAGCAGTACTTC. V is TRBV18 and J is TRBJ2-5; D gene ambiguous. The DNA end is a closer match to TRBJ2-7, so the J assignment may be wrong. In germline, CDR1 is KGHSH, CDR2 LQKENI. The CDR3 contains 15 residues.

The chain recombines TRBV5-1 with TRBJ2-2, with TRBD2 matching over 9 bases. The V segment lost 0 bases and the J segment 0 bases; nucleotides outside the gene matches: 6. The germline gives CDR1 SGHRS, CDR2 YFSETQ. This CDR3 is 18 amino acids long. As DNA, the CDR3 is TGCGCCAGCAGCTTGGCTGGACTAGCGTACGCGAACACCGGGGAGCTGTTTTTT. The encoded protein is CASSLAGLAYANTGELFF.

The rearrangement links TRBV7-9 to TRBJ2-1; unclear D gene. Germline CDR1 SEHNR, CDR2 FQNEAQ (reference sequence). CDR3 length: 13 residues. Trimming removed 10 bases from V and 7 bases from J, with 17 bases in between. This chain's CDR3 is CAKSGLDKNEQFF. CDR3 nucleotides: TGTGCCAAATCTGGCCTCGATAAGAATGAGCAGTTCTTC.

The sample holds a few counts of this clonotype. V usage is TRBV12-3 or TRBV12-4 and J usage is TRBJ1-5; D remains ambiguous. Trimming took 3 bases from V and 6 from J, leaving 9 bases between them. This CDR3 comprises 13 residues. The CDR3 DNA reads TGTGCCAGCAGTTTGGTTTTGAGTCAGCCCCAGCATTTT. This sequence encodes CASSLVLSQPQHF.

With respect to this clonotype: One end of the junction is discordant with germline, which a read error may explain. The chain uses TRBV7-2 and TRBJ2-3, with D possibly TRBD2 on 5 matching bases. Germline V gives CDR1 SGHTA, CDR2 FQGNSA. The CDR3 spans 14 residues. The CDR3 protein is CAGSLASTTDTQYF. Here the CDR3 DNA reads TGTGCCGGCAGCTTAGCGAGTACGACAGATACGCAGTATTTT.

The chain is built from TRBV7-2 and TRBJ2-5; the D gene is possibly TRBD2 (5 bases). The CDR3 extends over 14 amino acids. Trimming removed 1 base from V and 9 bases from J, with 15 bases in between. Germline V gene sequence: CDR1 SGHTA, CDR2 FQGNSA. In DNA, the CDR3 is TGTGCCAGCAGCTTAGGCGGCGGGCACCAGGCCCAGTACTTC. Translation gives CASSLGGGHQAQYF.

The gene calls are TRBV7-9 and TRBJ2-1; tentatively, D is TRBD1 (5 bases). Deletions cut 5 bases from V and 8 bases from J, with 22 bases between. This CDR3 contains 16 residues. The germline V gene encodes CDR1 SEHNR and CDR2 FQNEAQ (reference sequence). CDR3 sequence (DNA): TGTGCCAGCAGCCTCCCCGGCAGGGTCCAGGGCTATGAGCAGTTCTTC. The encoded protein is CASSLPGRVQGYEQFF.

This clonotype was seen more than once but under ten times. The chain has TRBV20-1 and TRBJ1-2, with 8 bases that match TRBD1. Germline V gene lookup returns CDR1 DFQATT and CDR2 SNEGSKA (reference sequence). The CDR3 length is 13 residues. CDR3: CSVQGGFNYGYTF. CDR3 DNA sequence: TGCAGCGTACAGGGGGGCTTTAACTATGGCTACACCTTC.

V gene TRBV27 combines with J gene TRBJ1-5; 7 nucleotides agree with TRBD1. The CDR3 has 14 amino acids. Germline values: CDR1 MNHEY, CDR2 SMNVEV (reference sequence). The V segment lost 5 bases and the J segment 4 bases; nucleotides outside the gene matches: 5. CDR3 in DNA: TGTGCCAGCAGTGCCGGGACAGCGAATCAGCCCCAGCATTTT. It encodes CASSAGTANQPQHF.

The chain combines TRBV29-1 with TRBJ2-1; D is uncertain. V was shortened by 2 bases and J by 8 bases, with 16 bases between the two germline ends. CDR1 SQVTM and CDR2 ANQGSEA come from the germline V gene. CDR3 size: 14 residues. CDR3 sequence reads: CSVETGPVPYEQFF. The CDR3 DNA reads TGCAGCGTTGAAACCGGGCCCGTCCCGTATGAGCAGTTCTTC.

V usage is TRBV11-2 and J usage is TRBJ2-1; 7 bases are a match to TRBD2. J lost 6 bases, V lost 1 base, and 3 bases had no gene match. The CDR3 consists of 14 residues. Germline CDR1 SGHAT, CDR2 FQNNGV. The DNA for the CDR3 is TGTGCCAGCAGCTTAGGGGGACTACTCAATGAGCAGTTCTTC. It is translated as CASSLGGLLNEQFF. The variable domain in full, with the rest retrieved from reference TRBV11-2 and TRBJ2-1, is EAGVAQSPRYKIIEKRQSVAFWCNPISGHATLYWYQQILGQGPKLLIQFQNNGVVDDSQLPKDRFSAERLKGVDSTLKIQPAKLEDSAVYLCASSLGGLLNEQFFGPGTRLTVL.

This clonotype was counted many times. The chain recombines TRBV24-1 with TRBJ2-5; TRBD1 or TRBD2 may be the D gene (5 bases each). Germline assignment: CDR1 KGHDR and CDR2 SFDVKD. This CDR3 has 16 amino acids. V was pared by 2 bases and J by 1 base, with 13 bases between. CDR3 nucleotides: TGTGCCACCAGTGATTCCCGGGACGCGGCCCAAGAGACCCAGTACTTC. Amino acids: CATSDSRDAAQETQYF.